Listed below are T cell receptor beta chains from one sample, sequenced in a study of blood T cell repertoires in COVID-19. Sequenced by immunoSEQ multiplex PCR; TCRdb stores in-frame clones only, minus some. The data contain 180,000 or so clones, 80% to 90% of them singletons. The specimen sequenced was peripheral blood. These receptors were obtained from a middle-aged man with active or convalescent COVID-19. The CDR3 runs from the conserved cysteine through the conserved F or W.

CDR3aa: CASSEADSSGGSSYEQYF
j_gene: TRBJ2-7
v_gene: TRBV2

CDR3aa: CASRSKITGYVTEAFF
j_gene: TRBJ1-1
v_gene: TRBV27

CDR3aa: CASSRPDREGQPQHF
j_gene: TRBJ1-5
v_gene: TRBV6-2/TRBV6-3

CDR3aa: CASRGPGTPSSEKLFF
j_gene: TRBJ1-4
v_gene: TRBV7-9

CDR3aa: CASSEYRTDQPQHF
j_gene: TRBJ1-5
v_gene: TRBV25-1

CDR3aa: CASLGQALAEAFF
j_gene: TRBJ1-1
v_gene: TRBV19

CDR3aa: CAWSVEGVNYGYTF
j_gene: TRBJ1-2
v_gene: TRBV30

CDR3aa: CASSPSTANTGELFF
j_gene: TRBJ2-2
v_gene: TRBV3-1/TRBV3-2

CDR3aa: CASSQDIIGTDSYEQYF
j_gene: TRBJ2-7
v_gene: TRBV4-2

CDR3aa: CASSLGEWGQPQHF
j_gene: TRBJ1-5
v_gene: TRBV5-8

CDR3aa: CASRPVGAHYGYTF
j_gene: TRBJ1-2
v_gene: TRBV5-4

CDR3aa: CASSLDAGVWAGEKLFF
j_gene: TRBJ1-4
v_gene: TRBV7-2

CDR3aa: CSADTGEGPQHF
j_gene: TRBJ1-5
v_gene: TRBV29-1

CDR3aa: CASSEDGTAIRKLFF
j_gene: TRBJ1-4
v_gene: TRBV2

CDR3aa: CASSLGGGFNYGYTF
j_gene: TRBJ1-2
v_gene: TRBV27

CDR3aa: CASSPGQGLNTEAFF
j_gene: TRBJ1-1
v_gene: TRBV2

CDR3aa: CATSPPGDRVVTEAFF
j_gene: TRBJ1-1
v_gene: TRBV15

CDR3aa: CASSQFSAATNEKLFF
j_gene: TRBJ1-4
v_gene: TRBV14

CDR3aa: CAISGGLAGTDTQYF
j_gene: TRBJ2-3
v_gene: TRBV10-3

CDR3aa: CASSLDGGRVGPPLHF
j_gene: TRBJ1-6
v_gene: TRBV5-1

CDR3aa: CASSESRFSGNTIYF
j_gene: TRBJ1-3
v_gene: TRBV10-2

CDR3aa: CASSLRLAGEETQYF
j_gene: TRBJ2-5
v_gene: TRBV5-1

CDR3aa: CASRPGQGDYGYTF
j_gene: TRBJ1-2
v_gene: TRBV6-5

CDR3aa: CASRPAGSADTQYF
j_gene: TRBJ2-3
v_gene: TRBV3-1/TRBV3-2

CDR3aa: CSARTGFPNTGELFF
j_gene: TRBJ2-2
v_gene: TRBV29-1

CDR3aa: CASRDRGTNEKLFF
j_gene: TRBJ1-4
v_gene: TRBV6-5

CDR3aa: CASSQEYRNTGELFF
j_gene: TRBJ2-2
v_gene: TRBV14

CDR3aa: CASRSRGKETQYF
j_gene: TRBJ2-5
v_gene: TRBV5-8

CDR3aa: CASTGNYESTIYF
j_gene: TRBJ1-3
v_gene: TRBV5-1

CDR3aa: CASSPPTGFYEQYF
j_gene: TRBJ2-7
v_gene: TRBV18

CDR3aa: CASSRRTVYNSPLHF
j_gene: TRBJ1-6
v_gene: TRBV21-1

CDR3aa: CASSSTRGAYGYTF
j_gene: TRBJ1-2
v_gene: TRBV4-1

CDR3aa: CASSPRTSGGGEANTGELFF
j_gene: TRBJ2-2
v_gene: TRBV5-5

CDR3aa: CASSDGSAGGEQYF
j_gene: TRBJ2-7
v_gene: TRBV10-1

CDR3aa: CASSYSQGPRSPLHF
j_gene: TRBJ1-6
v_gene: TRBV6-5

CDR3aa: CASSRGNVETQYF
j_gene: TRBJ2-5
v_gene: TRBV7-2

CDR3aa: CASSTGTSGGRTQYF
j_gene: TRBJ2-5
v_gene: TRBV6-5

CDR3aa: CASSIRSGTSTTEAFF
j_gene: TRBJ1-1
v_gene: TRBV19

CDR3aa: CASSPPGFEAFF
j_gene: TRBJ1-1
v_gene: TRBV11-2

CDR3aa: CASSLLGTVGTEAFF
j_gene: TRBJ1-1
v_gene: TRBV28

CDR3aa: CATYVTGSWLTTNTEAFF
j_gene: TRBJ1-1
v_gene: TRBV24-1

CDR3aa: CASGPGGTGLNEKLFF
j_gene: TRBJ1-4
v_gene: TRBV12-5

CDR3aa: CASSQGQQGFGNQPQHF
j_gene: TRBJ1-5
v_gene: TRBV3-1/TRBV3-2

CDR3aa: CASSLSVELAGGELFF
j_gene: TRBJ2-2
v_gene: TRBV5-6

CDR3aa: CASSRDRHSYEQYF
j_gene: TRBJ2-7
v_gene: TRBV27

CDR3aa: CASSYRQGARTGELFF
j_gene: TRBJ2-2
v_gene: TRBV6-2/TRBV6-3

CDR3aa: CASSHRDRFYGYTF
j_gene: TRBJ1-2
v_gene: TRBV6-2/TRBV6-3

CDR3aa: CASSSRRGYEQYF
j_gene: TRBJ2-7
v_gene: TRBV5-6

CDR3aa: CASSPPGQFYEQYF
j_gene: TRBJ2-7
v_gene: TRBV18

CDR3aa: CASSHSGMLAGELFF
j_gene: TRBJ2-2
v_gene: TRBV3-1/TRBV3-2

CDR3aa: CASSGTGGYGYTF
j_gene: TRBJ1-2
v_gene: TRBV6-5

CDR3aa: CASSFEGSNSPLHF
j_gene: TRBJ1-6
v_gene: TRBV5-6

CDR3aa: CASSKDRTYQETQYF
j_gene: TRBJ2-5
v_gene: TRBV5-4